This TCR beta chain is drawn from a study of blood T cell repertoires in COVID-19. The wider study: Samples taken during acute and convalescent COVID-19 were collected in the United States, Italy and Spain.

Seattle researchers signed up patients amid active infection and tracked them longitudinally. Germline V gene data show CDR1 as SNHLY and CDR2 as FYNNEI. V lost 6 bases to trimming and J lost 7 bases; unmatched junction nucleotides: 6. There are 15 residues in the CDR3. Original processing methods: For nucleated cells, counts were estimated from reference gene primer amplification. Sequenced by immunoSEQ multiplex PCR; TCRdb stores in-frame clones only, minus some. Clone size and the V and J calls come from that table; the DNA yielded D and trimming. Among 300,000 to 450,000 clones listed, about 89% were seen once.

Sequencing used peripheral blood. The chain uses TRBV2 and TRBJ1-6; 10 nucleotides match TRBD1. This clonotype was sampled from a woman in her 30s with COVID-19, enrolled during active disease. The CDR3 is CASRDGTGVNSPLHF. CDR3 sequence (DNA): TGTGCCAGCAGGGATGGGACAGGGGTGAATTCACCCCTCCACTTT.